This TCR beta chain was found in a study of shared clonotypes between healthy human individuals. Points from the study as a whole: Sharing of clonotypes among donors was expected to vary with sequencing depth.

Genomic DNA from each subset was divided evenly over several immunoSEQ plates. Clones were read by immunoSEQ multiplex PCR, and TCRdb kept only the in-frame ones, dropping some. Among some 2,500,000 clones listed, 80% to 95% were seen once. On this clone itself: What it recognizes is unknown.

The CDR3 is 15 residues long. Trimming took 6 bases from V and 2 from J; bases not matched to a gene: 9. Germline CDR1 is MNHGY and CDR2 is SAAAGT. Source material: naive CD4+ T cells from PBMCs. Subset denoted: CD45RA+ positively selected. The chain couples TRBV6-8 to TRBJ2-7; 8 nucleotides align to TRBD1. This clonotype was sampled from a man aged 18 to 30 in good health. Some clones in this sample may be carry-over from other donors' samples. DNA for the CDR3: TGTGCCAGCAGCCACAACGGGACAGGTACCTACGAGCAGTACTTC. It encodes CASSHNGTGTYEQYF.